The 28 T cell receptor beta chains given below trace back to one sample, sequenced in a study of T cell changes during pregnancy in multiple sclerosis. Clones were sequenced by immunoSEQ multiplex PCR, and TCRdb holds only the in-frame ones, with some missing. The data contain some 60,000 clones, around 93% of them seen just once; the ten biggest clones take up about 0.9%. Sequenced material: peripheral blood, taken in the first trimester of pregnancy. The receptors stem from a female donor with multiple sclerosis, enrolled in a pregnancy study.

The J gene is TRBJ2-7, the V gene TRBV6-5, with 8 positions matching TRBD2. With 3 bases clipped from V and 5 bases from J, the junction kept 9 bases outside the gene matches. The CDR3 loop spans 15 amino acids. Germline V gene sequence: CDR1 MNHEY, CDR2 SVGAGI. The DNA of the CDR3 is TGTGCCAGCAGTTATCTAGGCGGGGGGCCCCACGAGCAGTACTTC. Protein: CASSYLGGGPHEQYF.

This chain connects TRBV5-4 to TRBJ1-6; D not certain. Trimming stripped 0 bases from V and 0 bases from J, with 7 bases between. This CDR3 region has 16 residues. Germline V gives CDR1 SGHNT, CDR2 YYREEE (reference sequence). CDR3 in amino acids: CASSLAPSSYNSPLHF. CDR3 nucleotides: TGTGCCAGCAGCTTGGCACCGAGCTCCTATAATTCACCCCTCCACTTT.

V gene TRBV5-8 combines with J gene TRBJ2-3; D is perhaps TRBD2 (6 bases). Trimming took off 4 bases at V and 0 bases at J, with 15 bases between the two ends. Germline CDR1 reads SGHTS; CDR2 reads YDEGEE. The CDR3 covers 16 residues. The CDR3 DNA reads TGTGCCAGCAGCCTAGGGACTGATACTAGCACAGATACGCAGTATTTT. Its protein product is CASSLGTDTSTDTQYF.

This chain links TRBV15 with TRBJ1-5, with 8 bases aligning to TRBD1. The length of the CDR3 is 18 residues. CDR1 LNHNV and CDR2 YYDKDF come from the germline V gene (reference sequence). V gave up 3 bases and J gave up 1 base; unmatched junction bases: 11. CDR3 sequence: CATSSPNQGAWSNQPQHF. CDR3 coding DNA: TGTGCCACCAGCAGCCCGAATCAGGGGGCGTGGAGCAATCAGCCCCAGCATTTT.

This clone was detected only once. This sequence joins TRBV5-1 and TRBJ2-3; 9 bases are shared with TRBD1. V lost 5 bases and J lost 1; bases outside the gene matches: 5. This CDR3 spans 15 amino acids. In germline, CDR1 is SGHRS, CDR2 YFSETQ. CDR3 sequence: CASSWGQGGTDTQYF. The CDR3 nucleotides are TGCGCCAGCAGTTGGGGACAGGGAGGCACAGATACGCAGTATTTT.

The chain employs TRBV5-4 and TRBJ2-7; no firm D call. Germline V gives CDR1 SGHNT, CDR2 YYREEE (reference sequence). V lost 1 base, J lost 4 bases, and 9 bases lay in between. This CDR3 has 13 amino acids. The CDR3 DNA follows: TGTGCCAGCAGCTTGCCGGCTAGTTACGAGCAGTACTTC. It codes for CASSLPASYEQYF.

This clone was seen only once. The rearrangement joins TRBV6-5 to TRBJ1-1; maybe TRBD1 (6 bases). V lost 6 bases, J lost 10 bases, and 21 bases lay in between. The germline V gene has CDR1 MNHEY and CDR2 SVGAGI. The CDR3 extends over 14 amino acids. The CDR3 protein is CASRRDTTFGTAFF. CDR3 coding DNA: TGTGCCAGCAGACGGGACACCACATTTGGTACAGCTTTCTTT.

This clone was counted a few times. V gene TRBV14 combines with J gene TRBJ1-1; D is unresolved. Trimming removed 1 base at V and 11 bases at J, with 14 bases between. The CDR3 is 13 residues long. CDR1 SGHDN and CDR2 FVKESK come from the germline V gene. For the CDR3, the DNA is TGTGCCAGCAGCCAAGTGGTACAGAGCTTGGCTTTCTTT. This gives the protein CASSQVVQSLAFF.

A remark on this clone: Other DNA sequences within the sample encode an identical CDR3. The J gene is TRBJ2-7, the V gene TRBV5-1, with D perhaps matching TRBD2 (6 bases). Germline V lookup: CDR1 SGHRS, CDR2 YFSETQ. CDR3 size: 12 residues. The V gene lost 7 bases and the J gene lost 5 bases, with 13 bases spanning the gap. CDR3 residues: CASSLGGDEQYF. The CDR3 DNA reads as TGCGCCAGCTCACTCGGGGGAGACGAGCAGTACTTC.

This clone has a handful of counts. V gene TRBV30 combines with J gene TRBJ2-1; TRBD2 agrees at 8 bases. V shed 0 bases and J 8 bases; nucleotides not matched to a gene: 9. Germline values: CDR1 GTSNPN, CDR2 SVGIG (reference sequence). The CDR3 totals 15 residues. For the CDR3, the DNA is TGTGCCTGGAGTGTTAAGGGACTAGGGGCCTATGAGCAGTTCTTC. Protein product: CAWSVKGLGAYEQFF.

The chain recombines TRBV29-1 with TRBJ2-5; a weak D match, TRBD2 (5 bases). The J call is doubtful: the DNA matches TRBJ2-7 better. The germline gives CDR1 SQVTM, CDR2 ANQGSEA. The CDR3 sequence is 11 residues long. The chain's CDR3 is CSVEGVYEQYF. The CDR3 DNA reads as TGCAGCGTTGAGGGAGTATACGAGCAGTACTTC.

This clone was recorded once. The V and J genes are TRBV7-2 and TRBJ2-7, with D maybe TRBD1 (8 bases). CDR1 and CDR2 (germline): SGHTA, FQGNSA. CDR3 length: 14 amino acids. V shed 5 bases and J shed 5 bases, with 16 bases lying between them. The CDR3 is CASSTGQGGHEQYF. CDR3 sequence (DNA): TGTGCCAGCAGCACTGGACAGGGAGGGCACGAGCAGTACTTC.

The chain uses TRBV11-3 and TRBJ2-7; D is perhaps TRBD1 (6 bases). Germline V CDR1 and CDR2: SGHNT, YENEEA. V was cut by 1 base and J by 4 bases, with 14 bases left in between. The CDR3 totals 15 residues. The CDR3: CASSLGGQGKYEQYF. CDR3 nucleotide sequence: TGTGCCAGCAGCTTAGGGGGCCAGGGGAAATACGAGCAGTACTTC. The full variable domain, its missing parts supplied by reference TRBV11-3 and TRBJ2-7, is EAGVVQSPRYKIIEKKQPVAFWCNPISGHNTLYWYLQNLGQGPELLIRYENEEAVDDSQLPKDRFSAERLKGVDSTLKIQPAELGDSAVYLCASSLGGQGKYEQYFGPGTRLTVT.

The rearrangement joins TRBV7-2 to TRBJ1-2, with D possibly TRBD1 on 6 matching bases. Germline CDR1 reads SGHTA; CDR2 reads FQGNSA. Trimming stripped 4 bases from V and 0 bases from J, with 12 bases between. The CDR3 extends over 15 amino acids. CDR3: CASSSGQNPNYGYTF. The CDR3 DNA reads TGTGCCAGCAGCTCCGGACAGAACCCTAACTATGGCTACACCTTC.

This sequence joins TRBV6-5 and TRBJ1-1, with D uncertain. The V gene lost 6 bases and the J gene lost 1 base, with 9 bases spanning the gap. The CDR3 has 13 amino acids. Germline lookup yields CDR1 MNHEY and CDR2 SVGAGI. CDR3 DNA sequence: TGTGCCAGCAGCTCCACAGAGAACACTGAAGCTTTCTTT. Encoded protein: CASSSTENTEAFF.

The chain carries TRBV6-6 and TRBJ2-7; D perhaps matches TRBD1 (5 bases). V was cut by 6 bases and J by 3 bases, with 12 bases left in between. The CDR3 runs 13 residues. Germline CDR1 reads MNHNY; CDR2 reads SVGAGI (reference sequence). The CDR3 sequence is CASRAGQGYEQYF. Here the CDR3 DNA reads TGTGCCAGCAGGGCCGGGCAGGGCTACGAGCAGTACTTC.

This clone was observed once. The chain links TRBV5-6 to TRBJ2-1, with D perhaps matching TRBD2 (5 bases). Germline CDR1 is SGHDT and CDR2 is YYEEEE. This CDR3 is 13 amino acids long. Trimming took 2 bases from V and 7 from J, leaving 10 bases between them. The CDR3 protein is CASSLGLVNEQFF. The CDR3 DNA reads TGTGCCAGCAGCTTAGGACTTGTAAATGAGCAGTTCTTC.

The sample holds one count of this clone. The V and J genes are TRBV11-2 and TRBJ2-6; a possible D gene is TRBD1 (6 bases). The V and J ends lost 1 base and 2 bases respectively, with 18 bases between them. CDR1 and CDR2 (germline): SGHAT, FQNNGV. This CDR3 has 19 amino acids. As DNA, the CDR3 is TGTGCCAGCAGCTTAGTAGGGGGACACCTTGTCCCTGGGGCCAACGTCCTGACTTTC. Its protein is CASSLVGGHLVPGANVLTF.

The gene calls are TRBV5-1 and TRBJ2-3, with 8 nucleotides matching TRBD2. Germline CDR1 is SGHRS and CDR2 is YFSETQ. The CDR3 sequence is 15 residues long. Trimming took 7 bases from V and 0 from J; bases not matched to a gene: 7. CDR3 nucleotide sequence: TGCGCCAGCTCCTCCGGGGGGGCGAGCACAGATACGCAGTATTTT. It specifies CASSSGGASTDTQYF.

The genes are TRBV29-1 and TRBJ2-2, with D possibly TRBD1 on 5 matching bases. Trimming left V 3 bases short and J 5 bases short, with 13 bases between. Germline CDR1 and CDR2: SQVTM and ANQGSEA. This CDR3 spans 14 amino acids. The CDR3 protein is CSVDGDSRTGELFF. In nucleotides, the CDR3 is TGCAGCGTTGACGGTGACAGCAGAACCGGGGAGCTGTTTTTT.

The V call is TRBV6-1, the J call TRBJ2-5, with D possibly matching TRBD1 (5 bases). Germline V gives CDR1 MNHNS, CDR2 SASEGT. The germline V and J ends were trimmed by 7 bases and 2 bases, with 14 bases remaining between them. The CDR3 runs 14 residues. CDR3 amino acids: CASTVTVLQETQYF. The DNA for the CDR3 is TGTGCCAGCACTGTGACAGTACTTCAAGAGACCCAGTACTTC.

The chain has TRBV30 and TRBJ2-2; TRBD2 is a possible D gene (6 bases). V lost 3 bases and J 3 bases, leaving 11 bases between the germline ends. This CDR3 spans 14 amino acids. Germline values: CDR1 GTSNPN, CDR2 SVGIG (reference sequence). The CDR3 loop is CAWRYRRDTGELFF. Written as DNA, the CDR3 is TGTGCCTGGAGGTACAGGAGGGACACCGGGGAGCTGTTTTTT.

V is TRBV15 and J is TRBJ2-3, with D possibly TRBD2 on 5 matching bases. This CDR3 has 14 amino acids. Germline V gives CDR1 LNHNV, CDR2 YYDKDF (reference sequence). The V gene lost 4 bases and the J gene lost 4 bases, with 12 bases spanning the gap. CDR3 loop: CATSTRLGADTQYF. Here the CDR3 DNA reads TGTGCCACCAGCACCCGACTCGGGGCAGATACGCAGTATTTT.

The chain is built from TRBV5-6 and TRBJ1-2; D gene unclear. The CDR3 loop spans 13 amino acids. Germline CDR1 and CDR2: SGHDT and YYEEEE. Trimming took 0 bases from V and 4 from J, leaving 7 bases between them. CDR3 sequence: CASSLGGSYGYTF. The CDR3 DNA is TGTGCCAGCAGCTTGGGAGGGAGCTATGGCTACACCTTC.

The gene calls are TRBV11-3 and TRBJ1-5; 8 bases align to TRBD1. J was trimmed by 2 bases and V by 3 bases; bases with no gene match: 0. This CDR3 spans 14 amino acids. Germline values: CDR1 SGHNT, CDR2 YENEEA. CDR3 protein: CASSLGQGNQPQHF. The CDR3 region has the DNA TGTGCCAGCAGCTTGGGACAGGGCAATCAGCCCCAGCATTTT.

This rearrangement joins TRBV15 to TRBJ1-1, with TRBD1 matching over 9 bases. Trimming cost V 7 bases and J 1 base; bases outside gene matches: 10. The germline V gene encodes CDR1 LNHNV and CDR2 YYDKDF (reference sequence). The CDR3 runs 16 residues. The chain's CDR3 is CATKAGQGDSNTEAFF. CDR3 DNA sequence: TGTGCCACCAAAGCGGGACAGGGTGATTCGAACACTGAAGCTTTCTTT.

This CDR3 reads CASSLVSLVADTQYF. CDR3 nucleotide sequence: TGTGCCAGCAGCTTAGTCTCGCTAGTGGCAGATACGCAGTATTTT. The chain carries TRBV7-2 and TRBJ2-3; D is uncertain. The CDR3 loop spans 15 amino acids. Per the germline V gene, CDR1 is SGHTA and CDR2 is FQGNSA. V lost 1 base, J lost 4 bases, and 12 bases lay in between.

The rearrangement links TRBV19 to TRBJ1-5, with no clear D. CDR1 is LNHDA and CDR2 is SQIVND in the germline V gene (reference sequence). The CDR3 is 14 amino acids. Trimming removed 10 bases from V and 2 bases from J, with 15 bases in between. CDR3 DNA: TGTGCCATGGGAGGGAATGGTGGCAATCAGCCCCAGCATTTT. It translates to CAMGGNGGNQPQHF.